This TCR beta chain was identified in a study of molecular identifiers for immune sequencing clone quantification. General study points: Effector cells had over 98% of their molecules in clones above 20 RNA copies, while naive cells had under 1%.

TCRdb re-called the PCR reads through MiXCR, storing one row per CDR3 protein. The sample shows approximately 500,000 distinct CDR3 sequences, about a fifth of them seen only once. The CDR3 extends over 14 amino acids. Germline V gives CDR1 SEHNR, CDR2 FQNEAQ (reference sequence). Concerning this clonotype: Its target is unknown. Given a much more abundant clone one base away, this may be a read error.

The chain joins TRBV7-9 to TRBJ2-1, with a weak D call TRBD2 (5 bases). What was sequenced was naive CD8+ T cells from blood, with Jurkat cell RNA spiked in. Sample subset: FACS-sorted CD8+CD4-CCR7+CD45RA+ naive T cells. The clonotype comes from a human donor in good health. Some libraries in this study had Jurkat cell RNA spiked in. The CDR3 here is CAGSPGNGNNEQFF. CDR3 DNA sequence: TGTGCCGGCAGCCCGGGGAATGGCAACAATGAGCAGTTCTTC.